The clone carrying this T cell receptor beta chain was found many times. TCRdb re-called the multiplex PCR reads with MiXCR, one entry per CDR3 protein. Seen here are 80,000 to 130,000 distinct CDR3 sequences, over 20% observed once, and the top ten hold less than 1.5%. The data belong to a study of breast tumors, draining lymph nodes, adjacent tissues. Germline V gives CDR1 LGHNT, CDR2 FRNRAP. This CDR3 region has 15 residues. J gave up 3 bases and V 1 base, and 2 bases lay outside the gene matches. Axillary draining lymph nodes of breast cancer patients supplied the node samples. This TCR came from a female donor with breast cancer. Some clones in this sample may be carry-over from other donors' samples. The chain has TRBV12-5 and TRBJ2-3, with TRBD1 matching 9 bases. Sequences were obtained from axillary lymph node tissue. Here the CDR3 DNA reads TGTGCTAGTGGTTTGGGACAGGGGGTGACAGATACGCAGTATTTT. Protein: CASGLGQGVTDTQYF.